These 30 T cell receptor beta chains share one sample of origin, sequenced in a study of blood T cell repertoires in COVID-19. TCRdb's copy holds only in-frame clones and misses some; the assay was immunoSEQ multiplex PCR. The sample shows some 71,000 clones, approximately 84% of them seen only once. Sequences were obtained from peripheral blood. These TCRs come from a man aged 45-65 years with COVID-19, enrolled during active disease.

The chain couples TRBV7-2 to TRBJ1-5; no firm D call. V was clipped by 1 base and J by 6 bases, with 7 bases between them. The germline CDR1 and CDR2 sequences are SGHTA and FQGNSA. CDR3 length equals 13 residues. The chain's CDR3 is CASSLGGFQPQHF. The CDR3 nucleotides read TGTGCCAGCAGCTTAGGAGGGTTTCAGCCCCAGCATTTT.

This rearrangement joins TRBV21-1 to TRBJ2-7; the table's TRBD1 call for D was not verified on the DNA. TRBV21-1 is a recognized pseudogene. This CDR3 has 14 residues. The CDR3 loop reads CASRTGTGKSEQYF. As DNA, the CDR3 is TGTGCCAGCAGAACCGGGACAGGGAAGTCCGAGCAGTACTTC.

V is TRBV5-6 and J is TRBJ2-3; 14 nucleotides match TRBD2. The CDR3 loop spans 18 amino acids. Germline values: CDR1 SGHDT, CDR2 YYEEEE. V gave up 5 bases and J gave up 1 base; unmatched junction bases: 9. The CDR3 spells CASRGLAGAEMRTDTQYF. The CDR3 nucleotides read TGTGCCAGCAGGGGACTAGCGGGGGCCGAAATGCGCACAGATACGCAGTATTTT.

This sequence joins TRBV10-3 and TRBJ2-7; 12 bases map to TRBD1. Trimming removed 9 bases from V and 4 bases from J; junction bases left unmatched: 10. Germline V gene sequence: CDR1 ENHRY, CDR2 SYGVKD. This CDR3 comprises 15 residues. The CDR3 spells CAIKTGTGGLYEQYF. CDR3 DNA sequence: TGTGCCATAAAAACCGGGACAGGGGGCTTGTACGAGCAGTACTTC.

The chain's CDR3 is CASNLGQTNSPLHF. The CDR3 nucleotides read TGCGCCAGCAACCTAGGACAGACCAATTCACCCCTCCACTTT. V is TRBV5-1 and J is TRBJ1-6; tentative D call: TRBD1 (6 bases). This CDR3 region has 14 residues. V was trimmed by 6 bases and J by 7 bases, leaving 14 bases between them. Looked up from germline, CDR1 is SGHRS and CDR2 is YFSETQ.

The genes are TRBV7-2 and TRBJ2-1; 8 bases are shared with TRBD1. This CDR3 has 13 residues. The V and J ends lost 5 bases and 10 bases, in that order; junction bases with no gene match: 7. The germline V gene encodes CDR1 SGHTA and CDR2 FQGNSA. CDR3 in DNA: TGTGCCAGCAGCCCAGAGACAGGGGACGAGCAGTTCTTC. It yields the protein CASSPETGDEQFF.

The rearrangement joins TRBV30 to TRBJ2-1; D is possibly TRBD2 (7 bases). The germline gives CDR1 GTSNPN, CDR2 SVGIG (reference sequence). The V end was cut by 5 bases, the J end by 4 bases, with 15 bases between. This CDR3 has 14 amino acids. CDR3 amino acids: CAWCRGGAYNEQFF. CDR3 coding DNA: TGTGCCTGGTGCCGAGGGGGGGCATACAATGAGCAGTTCTTC.

The chain employs TRBV5-1 and TRBJ1-4; 10 bases are shared with TRBD1. The V segment lost 4 bases and the J segment 6 bases; nucleotides outside the gene matches: 3. CDR1 is SGHRS and CDR2 is YFSETQ in the germline V gene. The CDR3 sequence is 14 residues long. The CDR3 bases are TGCGCCAGCAGCACCGGGACAGGGGATGAAAAACTGTTTTTT. Translation gives CASSTGTGDEKLFF.

The genes are TRBV30 and TRBJ2-1, with D tentatively TRBD1 (5 bases). The CDR3 is 15 residues long. V was clipped by 0 bases and J by 5 bases, with 14 bases between them. Germline V gives CDR1 GTSNPN, CDR2 SVGIG (reference sequence). CDR3 amino acids: CAWSVGQGAHNEQFF. DNA of the CDR3: TGTGCCTGGAGTGTTGGGCAGGGCGCCCACAATGAGCAGTTCTTC.

This clone was counted a single time. The chain joins TRBV28 to TRBJ2-7; D unresolved. CDR1 is MDHEN and CDR2 is SYDVKM in the germline V gene. The CDR3 is made up of 12 amino acids. The V gene lost 1 base and the J gene lost 4 bases, with 5 bases spanning the gap. CDR3 bases: TGTGCCAGCAGTTTATCAGGTTACGAGCAGTACTTC. It translates to CASSLSGYEQYF.

The chain recombines TRBV6-5 with TRBJ1-3; TRBD1 aligns across 8 bases. This CDR3 comprises 15 residues. J gave up 3 bases and V 4 bases, and 5 bases lay outside the gene matches. CDR1 is MNHEY, CDR2 SVGAGI, per germline. In nucleotides, the CDR3 is TGTGCCAGCAGTTTCGGACAGGGAAGTGGAAACACCATATATTTT. Translated: CASSFGQGSGNTIYF.

The chain has TRBV18 and TRBJ2-1; tentative D call: TRBD2 (6 bases). Germline CDR1 is KGHSH and CDR2 is LQKENI. The CDR3 has 15 amino acids. V was clipped by 6 bases and J by 8 bases, with 20 bases between them. In DNA form, the CDR3 reads TGTGCCAGCTCCCCTGCGTGGGGGGATGGCGATGAGCAGTTCTTC. Translation: CASSPAWGDGDEQFF.

The chain joins TRBV3-1 (or the pseudogene TRBV3-2) to TRBJ1-4; D remains ambiguous. V was clipped by 2 bases and J by 5 bases, with 12 bases between them. The CDR3 length is 15 residues. From germline, CDR1 is LGHDT and CDR2 YNNKEL (reference sequence). The CDR3 loop reads CASSQSERENEKLFF. The CDR3 DNA is TGTGCCAGCAGCCAATCCGAGAGAGAGAATGAAAAACTGTTTTTT.

This clone came up once. The V call is TRBV6-6, the J call TRBJ2-2; 8 positions agree with TRBD2. The CDR3 is 16 amino acids. J was trimmed by 1 base and V by 4 bases; bases with no gene match: 5. From germline, CDR1 is MNHNY and CDR2 SVGAGI (reference sequence). The CDR3, as DNA: TGTGCCAGCAGTTTTAAAGCGGGGGAGAACACCGGGGAGCTGTTTTTT. This sequence encodes CASSFKAGENTGELFF.

CDR3 sequence: CATIQPRDRRFLPQHF. The CDR3 DNA is TGTGCCACCATTCAGCCCCGGGACAGGCGTTTTCTGCCCCAGCATTTT. V and J are TRBV24-1 and TRBJ1-5; 8 bases map to TRBD1. This CDR3 has 16 residues. Germline loops: CDR1 KGHDR, CDR2 SFDVKD. V was pared by 8 bases and J by 9 bases, with 17 bases of the junction left unmatched.

The chain employs TRBV27 and TRBJ2-7, with a weak D call TRBD2 (6 bases). Trimming stripped 6 bases from V and 2 bases from J, with 26 bases between. Looked up from germline, CDR1 is MNHEY and CDR2 is SMNVEV (reference sequence). The CDR3 runs 18 residues. The CDR3 region has the DNA TGTGCCAGCAGCGCCCTAGTCGGGGGACGGGCTGGGACCTACGAGCAGTACTTC. It is translated as CASSALVGGRAGTYEQYF.

The genes are TRBV9 and TRBJ1-3; D is undetermined. The CDR3 runs 15 residues. V lost 2 bases and J lost 1, with 10 bases in between. Germline-derived CDR1 and CDR2 are SGDLS and YYNGEE. CDR3 DNA: TGTGCCAGCAGCGTCGGGAGCGGGTCTGGAAACACCATATATTTT. This encodes CASSVGSGSGNTIYF. The full variable domain, its missing parts supplied by reference TRBV9 and TRBJ1-3, is DSGVTQTPKHLITATGQRVTLRCSPRSGDLSVYWYQQSLDQGLQFLIQYYNGEERAKGNILERFSAQQFPDLHSELNLSSLELGDSALYFCASSVGSGSGNTIYFGEGSWLTVV.

The chain employs TRBV6-2 or TRBV6-3 and TRBJ2-2; D is unclear. In germline, CDR1 is MNHEY, CDR2 SVGEGT. This CDR3 is built from 16 residues. V lost 4 bases to trimming and J lost 3 bases, with 15 bases between them. In DNA, the CDR3 is TGTGCCAGCAGTTCCGTTGACTCGCGAGACACCGGGGAGCTGTTTTTT. This sequence encodes CASSSVDSRDTGELFF.

V is TRBV7-6 and J is TRBJ1-5; D gene unclear. Trimming took off 0 bases at V and 8 bases at J, with 14 bases between the two ends. This CDR3 contains 15 residues. From germline, CDR1 is SGHVS and CDR2 FNYEAQ. CDR3 residues: CASSLAAGVREPQHF. CDR3 nucleotides: TGTGCCAGCAGCTTAGCGGCGGGCGTTCGGGAGCCCCAGCATTTT.

The chain is built from TRBV3-1 (or the pseudogene TRBV3-2) and TRBJ2-7; 7 nucleotides line up with TRBD2. This CDR3 comprises 15 residues. Germline CDR1 and CDR2: LGHDT and YNNKEL (reference sequence). Trimming removed 4 bases from V and 5 bases from J; junction bases left unmatched: 11. The CDR3 sequence is CASSRTLGTIDEQYF. The CDR3 DNA is TGTGCCAGCAGCCGAACTCTGGGGACTATTGACGAGCAGTACTTC.

This chain links TRBV6-1 with TRBJ2-1, with TRBD2 matching 12 bases. Unmatched junction bases numbered 0, after V lost 5 bases and J lost 1 base. The CDR3 totals 15 residues. Germline V gene sequence: CDR1 MNHNS, CDR2 SASEGT. Written as DNA, the CDR3 is TGTGCCAGCAGTACTAGCGGGGGGTCCTACAATGAGCAGTTCTTC. Translation gives CASSTSGGSYNEQFF.

V is TRBV6-5 and J is TRBJ2-3; D perhaps matches TRBD2 (7 bases). Per the germline V gene, CDR1 is MNHEY and CDR2 is SVGAGI. The ends were cut back, 3 bases at V and 4 bases at J, with 17 bases in the middle. This CDR3 has 16 residues. CDR3 in amino acids: CASSYLSRGAADTQYF. CDR3 sequence (DNA): TGTGCCAGCAGTTATTTATCCCGGGGGGCGGCAGATACGCAGTATTTT.

The V gene is TRBV5-4, the J gene TRBJ2-5; TRBD2 might be the D (6 bases). V lost 4 bases and J lost 5, with 18 bases in between. CDR1 is SGHNT and CDR2 is YYREEE in the germline V gene (reference sequence). CDR3 length equals 15 residues. CDR3 DNA: TGTGCCAGCAGCCCGGCTGGCGGAGGGCGGGAGACCCAGTACTTC. Translating gives CASSPAGGGRETQYF.

This clone has just one count. V gene TRBV23-1 combines with J gene TRBJ2-2; 9 nucleotides align to TRBD2. TRBV23-1 carries the ORF label, with uncertain function. The CDR3 totals 17 residues. V gave up 7 bases and J gave up 6 bases; unmatched junction bases: 15. The CDR3 spells CASKHPPAGGYPGELFF. The CDR3 DNA is TGCGCCAGCAAGCACCCCCCAGCGGGGGGTTACCCCGGGGAGCTGTTTTTT.

This rearrangement joins TRBV29-1 to TRBJ2-1, with TRBD2 matching 11 bases. CDR3 size: 16 residues. V lost 5 bases, J lost 6 bases, and 12 bases stayed unmatched. In germline, CDR1 is SQVTM, CDR2 ANQGSEA. CDR3 sequence reads: CSVKLAGAERSNEQFF. CDR3 DNA sequence: TGCAGCGTTAAACTAGCGGGGGCTGAACGGAGCAATGAGCAGTTCTTC.

Remarks on this clone: An end of the junction differs from the germline gene, which may be a read error. The chain links TRBV7-9 to TRBJ1-5; tentatively, D is TRBD1 (6 bases). Germline V gene sequence: CDR1 SEHNR, CDR2 FQNEAQ (reference sequence). This CDR3 has 12 residues. CDR3 sequence (DNA): TGTGCCAGCAGCTTAGGTGTGGGGGCCCGGTATTTT. Translating gives CASSLGVGARYF.

The chain recombines TRBV27 with TRBJ2-2, with 8 bases aligning to TRBD1. The trim removed 2 bases at V and 1 base at J, leaving 3 bases unmatched. This CDR3 spans 16 amino acids. In germline, CDR1 is MNHEY, CDR2 SMNVEV (reference sequence). The CDR3 sequence is CASSLRGQVNTGELFF. In nucleotides, the CDR3 is TGTGCCAGCAGTTTAAGGGGACAGGTGAACACCGGGGAGCTGTTTTTT.

V and J are TRBV2 and TRBJ1-5; maybe TRBD1 (5 bases). V shed 3 bases and J shed 2 bases, with 11 bases lying between them. The germline CDR1 and CDR2 sequences are SNHLY and FYNNEI. There are 15 residues in the CDR3. The CDR3 here is CASSEQGHGNQPQHF. In nucleotides, the CDR3 is TGTGCCAGCAGTGAGCAGGGTCATGGCAATCAGCCCCAGCATTTT.

This rearrangement joins TRBV7-9 to TRBJ1-1; 7 nucleotides align to TRBD1. Germline V CDR1 and CDR2: SEHNR, FQNEAQ (reference sequence). The CDR3 sequence is 14 residues long. Trimming at V came to 5 bases and at J to 2 bases, leaving 5 bases not matched to a gene. The CDR3 is CASSRQGGNTEAFF. For the CDR3, the DNA is TGTGCCAGCAGCCGACAGGGTGGAAACACTGAAGCTTTCTTT.

V and J are TRBV19 and TRBJ1-4, with 7 nucleotides matching TRBD1. V gave up 11 bases and J gave up 7 bases; unmatched junction bases: 16. The CDR3 consists of 15 residues. The germline V gene encodes CDR1 LNHDA and CDR2 SQIVND (reference sequence). The CDR3 here is CAVKTGQVGSEKLFF. The CDR3 DNA is TGTGCCGTGAAGACAGGGCAGGTGGGAAGTGAAAAACTGTTTTTT.